This record covers a single T cell receptor beta chain. The source of the sample is a study of blood T cell repertoires in COVID-19. Study information: Samples representing acute and convalescent COVID-19 were sourced from the United States, Italy and Spain. Sample material is recorded as cDNA or gDNA derived from T cells, B-cell-depleted T cells, or PBMCs.

A Seattle source enrolled patients during active infection and followed them longitudinally. Original methodology: The assay estimated nucleated cells by amplifying reference gene primers. Sequenced by immunoSEQ multiplex PCR; TCRdb stores in-frame clones only, minus some. V and J calls and clone size follow that table, whereas D and trimming were derived from the DNA. The data contain about 120,000 clones, about 89% of them singletons. Sequenced: peripheral blood. This clonotype was sampled from a man aged 55-75 years with COVID-19, enrolled during active disease.

CDR3 coding DNA: TGTGCCTGGAGCAGGACAGGTGGAAACTATGGCTACACCTTC. Amino acids: CAWSRTGGNYGYTF. The chain employs TRBV30 and TRBJ1-2; TRBD1 matches 7 bases. J lost 2 bases, V lost 3 bases, and 6 bases had no gene match. Germline CDR1 GTSNPN, CDR2 SVGIG (reference sequence). The CDR3 spans 14 residues.